One and the same sample provided the 32 T cell receptor beta chains below, sequenced in a study of blood T cell repertoires in COVID-19. Assay: immunoSEQ multiplex PCR; the TCRdb copy retains only in-frame clones and omits some. The sample yields about 170,000 clones, approximately 83% seen once. The sequencing sample was made of peripheral blood. These receptors were taken from a woman older than 75 with acute or convalescent COVID-19.

V is TRBV27 and J is TRBJ1-2; 9 bases agree with TRBD1. J gave up 7 bases and V 5 bases, and 11 bases lay outside the gene matches. Per germline, CDR1 MNHEY and CDR2 SMNVEV (reference sequence). This CDR3 contains 15 residues. CDR3 loop: CASSGNSQGALGYTF. The DNA for the CDR3 is TGTGCCAGCAGTGGTAACTCACAGGGGGCGCTTGGCTACACCTTC.

The V gene is TRBV5-1, the J gene TRBJ2-5; 9 bases line up with TRBD2. Trimming cost V 2 bases and J 2 bases; bases outside gene matches: 4. CDR1 is SGHRS and CDR2 is YFSETQ in the germline V gene. This CDR3 has 15 amino acids. The CDR3 DNA sequence: TGCGCCAGCAGCTTAGGGCTAGCGGGGCAAGAGACCCAGTACTTC. Translating it yields CASSLGLAGQETQYF.

This clone was seen a few times. The V call is TRBV9, the J call TRBJ2-3; 8 nucleotides line up with TRBD2. Trimming cost V 4 bases and J 4 bases; bases outside gene matches: 8. The CDR3 length is 15 residues. CDR1 is SGDLS and CDR2 is YYNGEE in the germline V gene. The CDR3 loop is CASSKTGGPSDTQYF. CDR3 bases: TGTGCCAGCAGCAAGACGGGGGGGCCTTCAGATACGCAGTATTTT.

The chain joins TRBV28 to TRBJ1-4; 10 bases are a match to TRBD1. The germline gives CDR1 MDHEN, CDR2 SYDVKM. The CDR3 has 11 residues. The V segment lost 6 bases and the J segment 13 bases; nucleotides outside the gene matches: 2. The CDR3 loop is CASRGTGVLFF. Written as DNA, the CDR3 is TGTGCCAGCAGAGGGACAGGGGTACTGTTTTTT.

The genes are TRBV3-1 (or the pseudogene TRBV3-2) and TRBJ2-5, with D perhaps matching TRBD2 (6 bases). Trimming pared 4 bases from V and 0 bases from J, leaving 9 bases between. Germline lookup yields CDR1 LGHDT and CDR2 YNNKEL (reference sequence). The CDR3 is 14 residues long. The CDR3 loop is CASSPGLYQETQYF. The CDR3 bases are TGTGCCAGCAGCCCCGGACTATACCAAGAGACCCAGTACTTC.

The DNA for the CDR3 is TGTGCCAGCAGGCAGGGGCTTGGAAACACCATATATTTT. It specifies CASRQGLGNTIYF. V and J are TRBV6-5 and TRBJ1-3; tentative D call: TRBD1 (6 bases). V lost 6 bases to trimming and J lost 3 bases, with 9 bases between them. Per germline, CDR1 MNHEY and CDR2 SVGAGI. CDR3 length: 13 residues.

The rearrangement links TRBV9 to TRBJ1-3, with 8 bases lining up with TRBD1. The CDR3 has 17 amino acids. The junction had 7 bases not matched to a gene; V was cut back by 0 bases and J by 2 bases. Germline values: CDR1 SGDLS, CDR2 YYNGEE. DNA for the CDR3: TGTGCCAGCAGCGTAGATCCCCAGGGGGCTGCTGGAAACACCATATATTTT. It is translated as CASSVDPQGAAGNTIYF.

The chain recombines TRBV25-1 with TRBJ1-2; D is possibly TRBD1 (5 bases). Germline lookup yields CDR1 MGHDK and CDR2 SYGVNS. The CDR3 consists of 13 residues. V was pared by 3 bases and J by 5 bases, with 10 bases between. Here the CDR3 reads CASSDRVLYGYTF. The CDR3 nucleotides are TGTGCCAGCAGTGACAGGGTCCTTTATGGCTACACCTTC.

The chain carries TRBV6-2 or TRBV6-3 and TRBJ2-1; TRBD1 agrees at 8 bases. Trimming removed 5 bases from V and 10 bases from J; junction bases left unmatched: 13. There are 15 residues in the CDR3. From germline, CDR1 is MNHEY and CDR2 SVGEGT. CDR3 nucleotides: TGTGCCAGCAGTAAACAGACAGGGGTCCTACGGGAGCAGTTCTTC. Translated, it gives CASSKQTGVLREQFF.

The V gene is TRBV11-2, the J gene TRBJ2-5, with D unresolved. The V gene lost 2 bases and the J gene lost 2 bases, with 6 bases spanning the gap. This CDR3 region has 13 residues. Germline V gives CDR1 SGHAT, CDR2 FQNNGV. The CDR3 protein is CASSLKLQETQYF. The CDR3, as DNA: TGTGCCAGCAGCTTAAAACTTCAAGAGACCCAGTACTTC. Full variable domain (missing parts from reference TRBV11-2 and TRBJ2-5): EAGVAQSPRYKIIEKRQSVAFWCNPISGHATLYWYQQILGQGPKLLIQFQNNGVVDDSQLPKDRFSAERLKGVDSTLKIQPAKLEDSAVYLCASSLKLQETQYFGPGTRLLVL.

The rearrangement joins TRBV3-1 (or the pseudogene TRBV3-2) to TRBJ2-1; 12 positions agree with TRBD2. Germline V gives CDR1 LGHDT, CDR2 YNNKEL (reference sequence). The CDR3 extends over 21 amino acids. V lost 4 bases and J lost 3; bases outside the gene matches: 19. CDR3 protein: CASSPPPGASGRAEGYNEQFF. The CDR3 nucleotides read TGTGCCAGCAGCCCCCCCCCGGGAGCTAGCGGGAGGGCCGAGGGCTACAATGAGCAGTTCTTC.

V is TRBV18 and J is TRBJ1-5, with TRBD1 matching over 10 bases. Germline CDR1 is KGHSH and CDR2 is LQKENI. The CDR3 runs 15 residues. The V gene end was trimmed by 3 bases and the J gene end by 2 bases; junction bases not matched to a gene: 1. The CDR3 here is CASSPGTGGNQPQHF. The CDR3 DNA reads TGTGCCAGCTCACCCGGGACAGGGGGCAATCAGCCCCAGCATTTT.

The DNA for the CDR3 is TGTGCCAGCAGCGTAGGAGTCATCGAGGGTGATGAGACCCAGTACTTC. It is translated as CASSVGVIEGDETQYF. The chain couples TRBV9 to TRBJ2-5, with a possible D match to TRBD2 (5 bases). Trimming left V 0 bases short and J 5 bases short, with 17 bases between. The CDR3 spans 16 residues. Germline V gene sequence: CDR1 SGDLS, CDR2 YYNGEE. Full variable domain (missing parts from reference TRBV9 and TRBJ2-5): DSGVTQTPKHLITATGQRVTLRCSPRSGDLSVYWYQQSLDQGLQFLIQYYNGEERAKGNILERFSAQQFPDLHSELNLSSLELGDSALYFCASSVGVIEGDETQYFGPGTRLLVL.

CDR3 residues: CASSLQGTDTQYF. Written as DNA, the CDR3 is TGTGCCAGCAGTCTCCAGGGCACAGATACGCAGTATTTT. The chain recombines TRBV25-1 with TRBJ2-3, with D unclear. The V gene lost 5 bases and the J gene lost 1 base, with 7 bases spanning the gap. CDR3 length: 13 residues. Germline CDR1 is MGHDK and CDR2 is SYGVNS.

This chain links TRBV3-1 (or the pseudogene TRBV3-2) with TRBJ2-5; D is possibly TRBD1 (5 bases). The CDR3 is 17 amino acids. V lost 4 bases to trimming and J lost 3 bases, with 21 bases between them. CDR1 and CDR2 (germline): LGHDT, YNNKEL (reference sequence). CDR3 nucleotide sequence: TGTGCCAGCAGCCCTTTCAGGGCCGGAGTTGGGGAAGAGACCCAGTACTTC. Translated: CASSPFRAGVGEETQYF.

The chain recombines TRBV5-1 with TRBJ2-3, with TRBD1 matching over 10 bases. Germline CDR1 is SGHRS and CDR2 is YFSETQ. After removal of 0 bases from V and 4 bases from J, the junction contained 2 bases not matched to a gene. This CDR3 spans 15 amino acids. The CDR3 nucleotides read TGCGCCAGCAGCTTGGGACAGGGGGCTGCAGATACGCAGTATTTT. Translation: CASSLGQGAADTQYF.

The V call is TRBV30, the J call TRBJ1-6; D remains ambiguous. V lost 2 bases and J lost 0, with 8 bases in between. This CDR3 is built from 15 residues. The V gene's germline CDR1 is GTSNPN and CDR2 SVGIG (reference sequence). CDR3 DNA: TGTGCCTGGAGTAGTGGGAGCTCCTATAATTCACCCCTCCACTTT. It yields the protein CAWSSGSSYNSPLHF.

V gene TRBV5-1 combines with J gene TRBJ2-3; 14 nucleotides line up with TRBD2. This CDR3 spans 17 amino acids. Germline-derived CDR1 and CDR2 are SGHRS and YFSETQ. Germline trimming cut 3 bases from V and 4 bases from J; bases unmatched to any gene: 7. The CDR3 DNA reads as TGCGCCAGCAGCTGGCCGGGACTAGCGGGAGTGTCAGATACGCAGTATTTT. This translates into CASSWPGLAGVSDTQYF. The full variable domain, with the rest looked up from reference TRBV5-1 and TRBJ2-3, is KAGVTQTPRYLIKTRGQQVTLSCSPISGHRSVSWYQQTPGQGLQFLFEYFSETQRNKGNFPGRFSGRQFSNSRSEMNVSTLELGDSALYLCASSWPGLAGVSDTQYFGPGTRLTVL.

This clone was seen more than once but under ten times. The chain links TRBV11-2 to TRBJ2-5; 11 bases map to TRBD2. With 7 bases clipped from V and 4 bases from J, the junction kept 11 bases outside the gene matches. CDR1 is SGHAT, CDR2 FQNNGV, per germline. The CDR3 totals 16 residues. The CDR3 loop is CASTKLSSGRPETQYF. The CDR3 DNA is TGTGCCAGCACCAAATTATCTAGCGGGAGGCCAGAGACCCAGTACTTC. Together with reference TRBV11-2 and TRBJ2-5, the CDR3 gives the full variable domain: EAGVAQSPRYKIIEKRQSVAFWCNPISGHATLYWYQQILGQGPKLLIQFQNNGVVDDSQLPKDRFSAERLKGVDSTLKIQPAKLEDSAVYLCASTKLSSGRPETQYFGPGTRLLVL.

This sequence joins TRBV25-1 and TRBJ1-1; D not certain. This CDR3 spans 14 amino acids. V was cut by 3 bases and J by 0 bases, with 8 bases left in between. CDR1 and CDR2 (germline): MGHDK, SYGVNS. The CDR3 DNA reads TGTGCCAGCAGTGATGGAGGATTGAACACTGAAGCTTTCTTT. It is translated as CASSDGGLNTEAFF.

V and J are TRBV5-5 and TRBJ2-1, with D possibly TRBD2 on 6 matching bases. V was trimmed by 4 bases and J by 3 bases, leaving 17 bases between them. Germline lookup yields CDR1 SGHKS and CDR2 YYEKEE (reference sequence). The CDR3 loop spans 16 amino acids. The CDR3 DNA sequence: TGTGCCAGCAGCCCGGAGGCGCGGGGATTCTACAATGAGCAGTTCTTC. As protein: CASSPEARGFYNEQFF.

This chain joins TRBV11-1 and TRBJ2-5, with 11 bases identical to TRBD2. CDR1 SGHAT and CDR2 FQDESV come from the germline V gene (reference sequence). This CDR3 comprises 16 residues. The junction had 5 bases not matched to a gene; V was cut back by 1 base and J by 4 bases. In DNA form, the CDR3 reads TGTGCCAGCAGCTTAGTTGCTAGCGGGGGGAGAGAGACCCAGTACTTC. Its protein product is CASSLVASGGRETQYF.

The gene calls are TRBV29-1 and TRBJ1-1; the D gene is possibly TRBD1 (5 bases). V lost 6 bases and J lost 3, with 20 bases in between. The CDR3 totals 15 residues. From germline, CDR1 is SQVTM and CDR2 ANQGSEA. The CDR3 loop is CSVGTSSSGDTEAFF. Written as DNA, the CDR3 is TGCAGCGTAGGTACGTCTTCGTCGGGGGACACTGAAGCTTTCTTT.

This clone was seen once. This chain links TRBV18 with TRBJ1-6; D gene uncertain. This CDR3 spans 15 amino acids. The germline V gene has CDR1 KGHSH and CDR2 LQKENI. The V end was cut by 4 bases, the J end by 7 bases, with 14 bases between. DNA for the CDR3: TGTGCCAGCTCACAAACGGACGGGGAAAATTCACCCCTCCACTTT. It specifies CASSQTDGENSPLHF.

The rearrangement uses TRBV7-2 and TRBJ1-1; a possible D gene is TRBD1 (6 bases). Germline V gives CDR1 SGHTA, CDR2 FQGNSA. CDR3 length equals 14 residues. The ends were cut back, 6 bases at V and 0 bases at J, with 11 bases in the middle. The CDR3 spells CASRGGPMNTEAFF. CDR3 sequence (DNA): TGTGCCAGCAGGGGGGGGCCCATGAACACTGAAGCTTTCTTT.

This rearrangement joins TRBV5-1 to TRBJ2-1; no clear D gene. The CDR3 runs 15 residues. Trimming stripped 1 base from V and 8 bases from J, with 16 bases between. Germline-derived CDR1 and CDR2 are SGHRS and YFSETQ. The chain's CDR3 is CASSLNVGLEYEQFF. The CDR3, as DNA: TGCGCCAGCAGCTTGAATGTGGGTCTGGAGTATGAGCAGTTCTTC.

The V and J genes are TRBV6-2 or TRBV6-3 and TRBJ2-2; weak D call: TRBD1 (6 bases). With 5 bases removed from V and 2 bases from J, the gap between germline ends came to 9 bases. The CDR3 sequence is 14 residues long. Germline V lookup: CDR1 MNHEY, CDR2 SVGEGT. CDR3 in amino acids: CASSRTDNTGELFF. The CDR3 DNA is TGTGCCAGCAGTCGGACAGATAACACCGGGGAGCTGTTTTTT.

CDR3: CASSYSISRGRRGYTF. CDR3 in DNA: TGTGCCAGCAGTTACTCGATATCCAGGGGCAGGCGTGGCTACACCTTC. The gene calls are TRBV6-5 and TRBJ1-2, with D tentatively TRBD1 (6 bases). The germline V and J ends were trimmed by 0 bases and 7 bases, with 18 bases remaining between them. CDR1 MNHEY and CDR2 SVGAGI come from the germline V gene. The CDR3 has 16 residues.

The chain joins TRBV24-1 to TRBJ1-2, with 8 bases aligning to TRBD1. The V gene end was trimmed by 4 bases and the J gene end by 6 bases; junction bases not matched to a gene: 3. This CDR3 has 13 residues. Germline lookup yields CDR1 KGHDR and CDR2 SFDVKD. CDR3 coding DNA: TGTGCCACCAGTGACCGGACAGGGAATGGCTACACCTTC. It codes for CATSDRTGNGYTF.

CDR3 sequence reads: CASSHRGHSAINEKLFF. The CDR3 DNA is TGTGCCAGCAGCCATCGGGGACACAGCGCGATCAATGAAAAACTGTTTTTT. This chain joins TRBV7-2 and TRBJ1-4; D is possibly TRBD1 (6 bases). Trimming cost V 5 bases and J 5 bases, with 21 bases left between them. This CDR3 is 17 amino acids long. Germline V CDR1 and CDR2: SGHTA, FQGNSA.

The chain is built from TRBV7-2 and TRBJ2-1; 11 nucleotides align to TRBD1. The CDR3 runs to 15 residues. CDR1 and CDR2 from the germline V gene are SGHTA and FQGNSA. The J segment lost 5 bases and the V segment lost 8 bases, leaving 8 bases of the junction unmatched. Written as DNA, the CDR3 is TGTGCCAGCGGAACCGGGACAGGGGGAAACAATGAGCAGTTCTTC. Protein sequence: CASGTGTGGNNEQFF.

The sample holds one count of this clone. The chain employs TRBV28 and TRBJ1-1, with 9 bases aligning to TRBD1. Unmatched junction bases numbered 5, after V lost 5 bases and J lost 1 base. The CDR3 loop spans 15 amino acids. From germline, CDR1 is MDHEN and CDR2 SYDVKM. The CDR3 loop is CASSKTGGANTEAFF. The CDR3 bases are TGTGCCAGCAGTAAAACAGGGGGCGCGAACACTGAAGCTTTCTTT.